The clone carrying this T cell receptor beta chain was found many times. The antigen remains undetermined. This specimen belongs to a study of breast tumors, draining lymph nodes, adjacent tissues. The study's findings and limits: Tumors had less TCR diversity than lymph nodes, more than nontumor tissue. That most tumor T cells come from lymph nodes remained unproven. Compared with basal-like, luminal-like tumors shared significantly more repertoire with nontumor tissue.

The lymph nodes were axillary draining lymph nodes from breast cancer patients. Germline CDR1 is SGHNT and CDR2 is YYREEE (reference sequence). The CDR3 has 14 residues. Unmatched junction bases numbered 8, after V lost 4 bases and J lost 6 bases. TCRdb re-called the multiplex PCR reads through MiXCR, storing one row per CDR3 protein. The profile shows about 200,000 distinct CDR3 sequences, under 40% of them singletons. Source material: axillary lymph node tissue. The chain employs TRBV5-4 and TRBJ2-7, with 9 bases fitting TRBD1. The TCR originated in a female donor with breast cancer. Some clones in this sample may be carry-over from other donors' samples. CDR3: CASSHGQGTGEQYF. The CDR3 DNA follows: TGTGCCAGCAGCCATGGACAGGGGACGGGCGAGCAGTACTTC.